Listed below are T cell receptor beta chains from one sample, sequenced in a study of T-cell reconstitution after alpha-beta-depleted transplantation in children. TCRdb processed the PCR reads anew with MiXCR; each CDR3 protein has one entry. The sample lists roughly 190,000 distinct CDR3 sequences, 14% to 15% occurring once. The material was PBMCs from the stem cell graft donor, obtained from the stem cell graft. The receptors were gathered from a human donor who donated a stem cell graft to a child with acute lymphoblastic leukemia. Each CDR3 is given with its conserved first and last residue. Fields, in order: CDR3 DNA, CDR3 protein, clone size, V gene, J gene, D gene. D genes are given only for firm matches. The size of a clone is reported for some rows only, either as once, few or many, or as a class for expanded clones.

TGTGCCAGCAGTATCAACCGACTCGAATATGAAGCTTTCTTT,CASSINRLEYEAFF,many,TRBV11-2,TRBJ1-1,NA
TGTGCCAGCAGCTTAGAGGCAATGGGTAACGAGCAGTACTTC,CASSLEAMGNEQYF,many,TRBV7-6,TRBJ2-7,NA
TGTGCCAGTAGCCTCGGCCGGGGTGGCTACACCTTC,CASSLGRGGYTF,NA,TRBV27,TRBJ1-2,NA
TGTGCCAGCAGCAAAGCGGGACAGGGTAACCCTGAAGCTTTCTTT,CASSKAGQGNPEAFF,many,TRBV7-9,TRBJ1-1,TRBD1
TGTACCAGCAGCTCCGGGACTAGTGCCTGGGCGTCCTACAATGAGCAGTTCTTC,CTSSSGTSAWASYNEQFF,NA,TRBV12-3/TRBV12-4,TRBJ2-1,TRBD2
TGTGCCAGCAGTTTTTACAGAACAGGGGAAGAGACCCAGTACTTC,CASSFYRTGEETQYF,once,TRBV28,TRBJ2-5,TRBD1
TGTGCCAGCAGCGCGTCGGGCGGGAGGGAGAGAACAACGCAGTATTTT,CASSASGGRERTTQYF,NA,TRBV5-5,TRBJ2-3,TRBD2
TGTGCCTGGAGTGTAAGTGGGGGAAACTACGAGCAGTACTTC,CAWSVSGGNYEQYF,many,TRBV30,TRBJ2-7,NA
TGTGCCAGCAGCTTAGTTGGCGGGGGAAACACAGATACGCAGTATTTT,CASSLVGGGNTDTQYF,NA,TRBV7-8,TRBJ2-3,TRBD2
TGTGCCAGCAGCCCGACAGGGAAGGGCAATCAGCCCCAGCATTTT,CASSPTGKGNQPQHF,many,TRBV28,TRBJ1-5,TRBD1
TGCGCCAGCAGCTTCGACAGGGGGAGTTTATCAAATGAGCAGTTCTTC,CASSFDRGSLSNEQFF,many,TRBV5-1,TRBJ2-1,TRBD1
TGTGCCAGCAGCTTATCGACAGAGCAGTTCTTC,CASSLSTEQFF,NA,TRBV11-3,TRBJ2-1,NA
TGTGCCAGCAGTGAAGCGTCAGGTCCCTATGGCTACACCTTC,CASSEASGPYGYTF,many,TRBV2,TRBJ1-2,NA
TGTGCCAGCAACATCGGTCCGGGAGGCACATACAATGAGCAGTTCTTC,CASNIGPGGTYNEQFF,many,TRBV12-3/TRBV12-4,TRBJ2-1,TRBD2
TGCAGTGCTAGAGGGGTTAGCGGGAGAAGCTCCTACGAGCAGTACTTC,CSARGVSGRSSYEQYF,few,TRBV20-1,TRBJ2-7,TRBD2
TGTGCCTGGAGTGTTGGTGCAGGCTATGGCTACACCTTC,CAWSVGAGYGYTF,NA,TRBV30,TRBJ1-2,NA